This T cell receptor beta chain was captured by sequencing in a study of blood T cell repertoires in COVID-19. The method was immunoSEQ multiplex PCR; TCRdb's version includes in-frame clones alone and lacks a portion of them. The data contain hundreds of thousands of clones, roughly 85% of them singletons. This CDR3 has 16 amino acids. Germline values: CDR1 SGHTA, CDR2 FQGNSA. Losses at the gene ends were 5 bases for V and 8 bases for J; bases not matched to a gene: 12. This clone was found once. Sequencing was performed on PBMCs or T cells enriched from blood (not recorded which). The TCR comes from a woman aged 18 to 35 with acute COVID-19. The gene calls are TRBV7-2 and TRBJ2-3; the match to TRBD1 covers 11 bases. This CDR3 reads CASSSGQGALRGTQYF. CDR3 in DNA: TGTGCCAGCAGCAGCGGACAGGGGGCTCTTCGGGGTACGCAGTATTTT.